This T cell receptor beta chain was recovered during a study of blood T cell repertoires in COVID-19. Study-level information: Sites in the United States, Italy and Spain provided acute and convalescent COVID-19 samples. T cells, B-cell-depleted T cells, or PBMCs provided the cDNA or gDNA that served as material.

Looked up from germline, CDR1 is SGDLS and CDR2 is YYNGEE. The CDR3 is 15 amino acids. V was clipped by 4 bases and J by 3 bases, with 14 bases between them. Those enrolled in Seattle joined during active infection and were followed longitudinally afterward. Only one count was recorded for this clone. As originally analysed: The authors estimated nucleated cell counts from reference gene primer amplification. Only in-frame clones appear in the TCRdb table, and some are missing; sequencing was by immunoSEQ multiplex PCR. The V and J calls and clone size were taken over from that table, and D and trimming were inferred from the DNA. This repertoire shows fewer than 65,000 clones, 75% to 90% found once; its top ten account for about 10%.

This receptor was taken from a man in his thirties or forties with COVID-19, enrolled during active disease. Input material: peripheral blood. This sequence joins TRBV9 and TRBJ1-3; D is undetermined. CDR3 in DNA: TGTGCCAGCAGCCCAGGAGGGTCACATGGAAACACCATATATTTT. Protein: CASSPGGSHGNTIYF.